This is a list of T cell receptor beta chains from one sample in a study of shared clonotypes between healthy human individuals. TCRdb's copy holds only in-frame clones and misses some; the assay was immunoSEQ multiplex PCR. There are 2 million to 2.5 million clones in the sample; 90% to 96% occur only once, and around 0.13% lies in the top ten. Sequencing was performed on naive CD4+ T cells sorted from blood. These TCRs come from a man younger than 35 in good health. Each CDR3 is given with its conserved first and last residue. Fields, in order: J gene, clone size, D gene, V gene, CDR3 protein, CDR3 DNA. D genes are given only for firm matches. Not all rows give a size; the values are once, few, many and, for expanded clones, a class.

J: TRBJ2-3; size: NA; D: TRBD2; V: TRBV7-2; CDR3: CASSKLAGGSNTQYF; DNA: TGTGCCAGTAGCAAGCTAGCGGGAGGTTCAAATACGCAGTATTTT
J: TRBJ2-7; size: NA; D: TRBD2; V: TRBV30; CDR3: CAWSVRGGAYEQYF; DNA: TGTGCCTGGAGTGTACGCGGGGGGGCCTACGAGCAGTACTTC
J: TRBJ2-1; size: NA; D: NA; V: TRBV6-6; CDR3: CASSYPLREQFF; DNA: TGTGCCAGCAGCTATCCCCTACGCGAGCAGTTCTTC
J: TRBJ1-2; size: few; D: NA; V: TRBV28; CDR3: CASGVYGYTF; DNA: TGTGCCAGCGGAGTCTATGGCTACACCTTC
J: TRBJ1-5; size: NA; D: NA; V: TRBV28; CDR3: CASSPVAVQPQHF; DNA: TGTGCCAGCAGCCCCGTAGCGGTGCAGCCCCAGCATTTT
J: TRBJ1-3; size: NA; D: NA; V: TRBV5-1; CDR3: CASSPIGNSGNTIYF; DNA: TGCGCCAGCAGCCCGATCGGAAACTCTGGAAACACCATATATTTT
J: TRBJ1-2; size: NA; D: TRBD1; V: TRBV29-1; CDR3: CSAEGQGVGYTF; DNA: TGCAGCGCCGAGGGACAGGGGGTTGGCTACACCTTC
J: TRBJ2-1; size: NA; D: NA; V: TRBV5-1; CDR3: CASSRQQPEINEQFF; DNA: TGCGCCAGCAGCCGACAGCAACCGGAAATCAATGAGCAGTTCTTC
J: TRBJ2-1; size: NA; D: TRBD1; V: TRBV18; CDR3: CASSPPSRGINEQFF; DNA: TGTGCCAGCTCACCACCGAGCAGGGGGATCAATGAGCAGTTCTTC
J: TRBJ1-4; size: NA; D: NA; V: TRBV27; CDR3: CASSPYRIATNEKLFF; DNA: TGTGCCAGCAGTCCTTACAGAATTGCAACTAATGAAAAACTGTTTTTT
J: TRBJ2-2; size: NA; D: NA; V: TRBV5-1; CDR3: CASSLDGFTGELFF; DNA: TGCGCCAGCAGCTTGGATGGGTTCACCGGGGAGCTGTTTTTT
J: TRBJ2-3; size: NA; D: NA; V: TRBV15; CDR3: CATSRDRVGDTQYF; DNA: TGTGCCACCAGCAGAGATCGGGTGGGGGATACGCAGTATTTT
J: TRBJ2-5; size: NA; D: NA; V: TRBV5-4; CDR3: CASSTGLGLQETQYF; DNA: TGTGCCAGCAGCACAGGGTTGGGGCTACAAGAGACCCAGTACTTC
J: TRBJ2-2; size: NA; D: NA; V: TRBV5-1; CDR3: CASSFGGETGELFF; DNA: TGCGCCAGCAGCTTCGGTGGGGAGACCGGGGAGCTGTTTTTT
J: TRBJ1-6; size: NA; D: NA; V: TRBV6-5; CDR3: CASSYVNSPLHF; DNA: TGTGCCAGCAGTTATGTTAATTCACCCCTCCACTTT
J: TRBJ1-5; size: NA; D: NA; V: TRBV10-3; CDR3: CAIGDLSADRHF; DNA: TGTGCCATCGGGGATCTGTCTGCAGATAGGCATTTT
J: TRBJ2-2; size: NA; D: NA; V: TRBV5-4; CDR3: CASSLGENTGELFF; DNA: TGTGCCAGCAGCTTGGGGGAAAACACCGGGGAGCTGTTTTTT
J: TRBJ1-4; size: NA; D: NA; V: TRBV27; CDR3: CASSFSAYTNEKLFF; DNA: TGTGCCAGCAGCTTCTCCGCGTACACTAATGAAAAACTGTTTTTT